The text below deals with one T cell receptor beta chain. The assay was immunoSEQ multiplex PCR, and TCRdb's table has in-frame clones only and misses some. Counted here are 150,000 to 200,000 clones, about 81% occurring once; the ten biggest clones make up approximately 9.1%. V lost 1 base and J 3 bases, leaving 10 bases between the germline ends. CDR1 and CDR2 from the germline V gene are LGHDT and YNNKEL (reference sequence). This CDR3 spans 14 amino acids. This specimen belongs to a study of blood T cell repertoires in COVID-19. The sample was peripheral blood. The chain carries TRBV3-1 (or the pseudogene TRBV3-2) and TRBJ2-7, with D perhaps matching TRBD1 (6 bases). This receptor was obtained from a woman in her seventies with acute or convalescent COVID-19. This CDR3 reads CASSQGVQGYEQYF. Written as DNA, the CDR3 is TGTGCCAGCAGCCAAGGGGTACAGGGCTACGAGCAGTACTTC.